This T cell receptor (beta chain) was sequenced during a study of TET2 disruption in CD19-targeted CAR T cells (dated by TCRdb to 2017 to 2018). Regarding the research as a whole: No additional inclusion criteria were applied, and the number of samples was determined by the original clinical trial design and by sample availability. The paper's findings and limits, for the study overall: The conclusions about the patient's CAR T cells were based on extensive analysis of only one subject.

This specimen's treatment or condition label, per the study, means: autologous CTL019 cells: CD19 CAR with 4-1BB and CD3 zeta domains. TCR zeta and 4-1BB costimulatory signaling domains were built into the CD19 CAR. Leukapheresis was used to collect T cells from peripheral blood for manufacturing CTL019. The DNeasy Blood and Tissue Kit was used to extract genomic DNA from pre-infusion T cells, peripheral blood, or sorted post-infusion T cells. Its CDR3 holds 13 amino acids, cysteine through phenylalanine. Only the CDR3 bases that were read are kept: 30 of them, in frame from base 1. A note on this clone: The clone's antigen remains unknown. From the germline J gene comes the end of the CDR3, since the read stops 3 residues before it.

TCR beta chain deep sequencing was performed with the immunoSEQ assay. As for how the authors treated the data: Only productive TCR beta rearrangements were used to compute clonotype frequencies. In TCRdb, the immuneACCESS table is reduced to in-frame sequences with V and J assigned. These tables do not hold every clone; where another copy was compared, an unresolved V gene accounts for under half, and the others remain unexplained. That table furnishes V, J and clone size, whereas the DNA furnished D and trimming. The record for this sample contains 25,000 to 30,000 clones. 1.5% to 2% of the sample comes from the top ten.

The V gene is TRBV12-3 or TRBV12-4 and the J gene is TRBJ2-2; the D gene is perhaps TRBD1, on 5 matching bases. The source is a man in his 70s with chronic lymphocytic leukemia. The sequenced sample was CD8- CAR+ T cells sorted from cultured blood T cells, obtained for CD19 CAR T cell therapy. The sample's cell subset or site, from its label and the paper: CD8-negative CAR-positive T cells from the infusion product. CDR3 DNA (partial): TGTGCCAGCAGCCTTCGGATAGGGGAAAAG. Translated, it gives CASSLRIGEK. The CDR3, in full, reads CASSLRIGEKLFF.